Listed below are T cell receptor beta chains from one sample, sequenced in a study of cytomegalovirus exposure and HLA in healthy donors. Libraries were prepared by immunoSEQ multiplex PCR; TCRdb keeps only in-frame clonotypes and omits some of them. Here the sample spans over 100,000 clones, approximately 85% being singletons. The sample comprised PBMCs. These receptors were taken from a woman in her fifties or sixties in good health and CMV-seropositive. Each CDR3 is given with its conserved first and last residue. A D gene is named only where the DNA matches it firmly. The size field is filled for only some rows; it gives once, few, many or a size class.

J gene	clone size	V gene	D gene	CDR3 protein	CDR3 DNA
TRBJ1-3	.	TRBV4-1	.	CASSQVALGPGNTIYF	TGCGCCAGCAGCCAAGTAGCTTTGGGGCCTGGAAACACCATATATTTT
TRBJ2-7	once	TRBV6-1	.	CASSLSSYEQYF	TGTGCCAGCAGTCTCAGCTCCTACGAGCAGTACTTC
TRBJ2-2	.	TRBV10-1	.	CASSEVVTGELFF	TGCGCCAGCAGTGAGGTAGTGACCGGGGAGCTGTTTTTT
TRBJ1-1	once	TRBV25-1	TRBD1	CASRKQGGSEAFF	TGTGCCAGCAGGAAACAGGGGGGGTCTGAAGCTTTCTTT
TRBJ1-1	.	TRBV7-9	.	CASSLEGATEAFF	TGTGCCAGCAGCTTAGAAGGGGCTACTGAAGCTTTCTTT
TRBJ1-1	.	TRBV9	.	CASSVASGVGTEAFF	TGTGCCAGCAGCGTAGCTTCCGGGGTGGGCACTGAAGCTTTCTTT
TRBJ2-7	.	TRBV7-3	.	CASSLSHNSYEQYF	TGTGCCAGCAGCTTGAGTCATAACTCCTACGAGCAGTACTTC
TRBJ2-7	.	TRBV5-1	.	CASSLQGRSYEQYF	TGCGCCAGCAGCTTGCAAGGGAGGTCCTACGAGCAGTACTTC
TRBJ2-7	.	TRBV4-3	TRBD1	CASSQEAAGGIPYEQYF	TGCGCCAGCAGCCAAGAAGCCGCAGGGGGAATTCCCTACGAGCAGTACTTC
TRBJ2-7	.	TRBV19	.	CASSIVGGDEQYF	TGTGCCAGTAGTATAGTCGGTGGAGACGAGCAGTACTTC
TRBJ1-4	.	TRBV28	TRBD1	CASSFLDPGQDNEKLFF	TGTGCCAGCAGTTTTCTAGATCCGGGACAGGATAATGAAAAACTGTTTTTT
TRBJ1-3	.	TRBV19	.	CASSGSSGNTIYF	TGTGCCAGTTCGGGATCATCTGGAAACACCATATATTTT
TRBJ2-6	.	TRBV7-9	.	CASSSTASSGANVLTF	TGTGCCAGCAGTTCGACGGCTAGCTCTGGGGCCAACGTCCTGACTTTC
TRBJ1-3	.	TRBV19	.	CASSIASRTTDTIYF	TGTGCCAGTAGTATAGCTTCAAGGACAACCGACACCATATATTTT